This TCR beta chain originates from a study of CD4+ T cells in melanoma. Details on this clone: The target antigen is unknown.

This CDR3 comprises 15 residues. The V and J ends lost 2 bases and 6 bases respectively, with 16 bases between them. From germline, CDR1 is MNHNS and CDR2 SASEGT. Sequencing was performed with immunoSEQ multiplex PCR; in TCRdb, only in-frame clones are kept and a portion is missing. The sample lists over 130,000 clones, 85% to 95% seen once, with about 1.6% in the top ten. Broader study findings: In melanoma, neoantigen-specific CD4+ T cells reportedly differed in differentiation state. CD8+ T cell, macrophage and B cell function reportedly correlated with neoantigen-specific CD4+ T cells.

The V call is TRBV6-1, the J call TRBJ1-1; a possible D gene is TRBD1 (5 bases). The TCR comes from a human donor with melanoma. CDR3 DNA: TGTGCCAGCAGTGAATATGGGACGGTCCCCCCTGAAGCTTTCTTT. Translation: CASSEYGTVPPEAFF.